These 8 T cell receptor beta chains were all obtained from the same sample, sequenced in a study of blood T cell repertoires in COVID-19. Sequenced by immunoSEQ multiplex PCR; TCRdb stores in-frame clones only, minus some. The sample lists some 180,000 clones, around 90% occurring once. Material: peripheral blood. The receptors come from a man aged 50-59 years with acute or convalescent COVID-19.

The CDR3 is CASSLTQGLLNEKLFF. CDR3 bases: TGTGCCAGCAGCCTGACCCAGGGCCTCTTAAATGAAAAACTGTTTTTT. The rearrangement uses TRBV9 and TRBJ1-4; possible D gene TRBD1, 5 bases. The CDR3 sequence is 16 residues long. Trimming cost V 4 bases and J 5 bases, with 18 bases left between them. Germline V CDR1 and CDR2: SGDLS, YYNGEE.

The sample holds one count of this clone. The V call is TRBV2, the J call TRBJ1-6; D unclear. V was shortened by 6 bases and J by 9 bases, with 9 bases between the two germline ends. Per the germline V gene, CDR1 is SNHLY and CDR2 is FYNNEI. This CDR3 has 12 amino acids. The CDR3 DNA is TGTGCCAGCAGGCGGGATTCTTCACCCCTCCACTTT. Translating gives CASRRDSSPLHF.

This chain links TRBV10-3 with TRBJ1-1; TRBD1 matches at 8 bases. From germline, CDR1 is ENHRY and CDR2 SYGVKD. CDR3 length: 15 residues. V was pared by 4 bases and J by 1 base, with 5 bases of the junction left unmatched. DNA of the CDR3: TGTGCCATCAGTGGCCAGGGGGCAGGGAACACTGAAGCTTTCTTT. Translating gives CAISGQGAGNTEAFF.

The rearrangement links TRBV30 to TRBJ1-3; a possible D gene is TRBD1 (6 bases). Germline CDR1 GTSNPN, CDR2 SVGIG (reference sequence). Between the trimmed V and J ends, which lost 5 bases and 0 bases, there was a span of 8 bases. The CDR3 is 13 amino acids. This CDR3 is CAWQGHSGNTIYF. In nucleotides, the CDR3 is TGTGCCTGGCAGGGACACTCTGGAAACACCATATATTTT.

The chain joins TRBV5-1 to TRBJ1-6, with TRBD1 identical over 7 bases. This CDR3 spans 15 amino acids. Germline V gives CDR1 SGHRS, CDR2 YFSETQ. J was trimmed by 5 bases and V by 3 bases; bases with no gene match: 5. The CDR3 sequence: CASSSGDSHNSPLHF. CDR3 DNA: TGCGCCAGCAGCTCAGGGGACAGCCATAATTCACCCCTCCACTTT.

This clone showed up just a few times. The chain is built from TRBV11-2 and TRBJ2-1; D might be TRBD1 (6 bases). Germline values: CDR1 SGHAT, CDR2 FQNNGV. V gave up 1 base and J gave up 6 bases, with 13 bases separating them. The CDR3 is made up of 15 amino acids. CDR3: CASSLVAGVSNEQFF. For the CDR3, the DNA is TGTGCCAGCAGCTTAGTGGCAGGGGTTAGCAATGAGCAGTTCTTC.

The chain combines TRBV7-2 with TRBJ2-5, with no clear D. Trimming left V 3 bases short and J 5 bases short, with 7 bases between. The CDR3 has 12 residues. Germline loops: CDR1 SGHTA, CDR2 FQGNSA. The CDR3 DNA reads TGTGCCAGCAGCTTCCAGCGTGAGACCCAGTACTTC. This encodes CASSFQRETQYF.

The chain combines TRBV28 with TRBJ2-3, with D perhaps matching TRBD2 (5 bases). CDR3 length: 15 residues. Per germline, CDR1 MDHEN and CDR2 SYDVKM. V was trimmed by 2 bases and J by 5 bases, leaving 14 bases between them. Here the CDR3 DNA reads TGTGCCAGCAGTTTAGGCGGGTTAGTGCAAGATACGCAGTATTTT. It codes for CASSLGGLVQDTQYF.